These 13 T cell receptor beta chains came from one sample sequenced in a study of shared clonotypes between healthy human individuals. Positive CCR7 selection of CD45RO-negative cells yielded the naive CD8 cells, and terminally differentiated effector memory CD45RA+ cells were excluded. Sequencing used immunoSEQ multiplex PCR; TCRdb keeps in-frame clones, though not all of them. This table holds under 2,000,000 clones, approximately 95% found once. The sample taken for sequencing was naive CD8+ T cells sorted from blood. The receptors stem from a man aged 18-30 years in good health.

This clone appeared once. This chain links TRBV6-1 with TRBJ2-7, with D maybe TRBD1 (6 bases). Germline CDR1 reads MNHNS; CDR2 reads SASEGT. CDR3 length equals 16 residues. Between the trimmed V and J ends, which lost 0 bases and 5 bases, there was a span of 17 bases. The CDR3 coding sequence is TGTGCCAGCAGTGAAGCGCCTTCGACAGGTCAACACGAGCAGTACTTC. It codes for CASSEAPSTGQHEQYF.

This clone appeared a single time. The rearrangement links TRBV6-5 to TRBJ2-7; 8 positions match TRBD1. The V gene end was trimmed by 0 bases and the J gene end by 5 bases; junction bases not matched to a gene: 6. The CDR3 is 15 residues long. Germline CDR1 is MNHEY and CDR2 is SVGAGI. The CDR3 DNA reads TGTGCCAGCAGTTACTCCCCAGGGGGCGAAGACGAGCAGTACTTC. Its protein product is CASSYSPGGEDEQYF.

The V call is TRBV7-8, the J call TRBJ2-1; the match to TRBD2 covers 8 bases. V shed 3 bases, J shed 1 base, and the junction held 8 bases outside the gene matches. Germline V gene data show CDR1 as SGHVS and CDR2 as FQNEAQ. This CDR3 region has 17 residues. Here the CDR3 reads CASSLEGERESYNEQFF. The CDR3 coding sequence is TGTGCCAGCAGCTTGGAGGGGGAGCGGGAGTCCTACAATGAGCAGTTCTTC.

This clone has only one observation. The identical CDR3 is also encoded by other nucleotide sequences in the sample. V gene TRBV18 combines with J gene TRBJ2-3; unclear D gene. Trimming left V 3 bases short and J 0 bases short, with 7 bases between. Germline V CDR1 and CDR2: KGHSH, LQKENI. The CDR3 totals 14 residues. The CDR3 nucleotides are TGTGCCAGCTCACCGTCTTCTAGCACAGATACGCAGTATTTT. Translating it yields CASSPSSSTDTQYF.

The genes are TRBV19 and TRBJ2-1; D possibly corresponds to TRBD2 (6 bases). This CDR3 has 16 residues. CDR1 and CDR2 from the germline V gene are LNHDA and SQIVND (reference sequence). V was clipped by 8 bases and J by 4 bases, with 21 bases between them. CDR3 sequence: CASAPGGPGGYNEQFF. The DNA of the CDR3 is TGTGCCAGTGCCCCCGGGGGTCCTGGGGGGTACAATGAGCAGTTCTTC.

This chain joins TRBV27 and TRBJ2-2; TRBD1 aligns across 10 bases. Germline CDR1 MNHEY, CDR2 SMNVEV (reference sequence). The ends lost 4 bases at V and 4 bases at J; junction bases unmatched: 3. This CDR3 spans 15 amino acids. CDR3 sequence reads: CASSSDRGPTGELFF. DNA for the CDR3: TGTGCCAGCAGTTCCGACAGGGGGCCCACCGGGGAGCTGTTTTTT.

Of note for this clone: Other DNA sequences of this sample code for an identical CDR3. This chain joins TRBV27 and TRBJ2-1; no definite D call. The CDR3 is 13 residues long. Trimming stripped 1 base from V and 4 bases from J, with 5 bases between. Germline V gives CDR1 MNHEY, CDR2 SMNVEV (reference sequence). The chain's CDR3 is CASSLLGYNEQFF. Written as DNA, the CDR3 is TGTGCCAGCAGTTTATTGGGTTACAATGAGCAGTTCTTC.

This clone was observed a single time. The rearrangement links TRBV10-1 to TRBJ2-3; D remains ambiguous. The CDR3 loop spans 16 amino acids. The germline gives CDR1 WNHNN, CDR2 SYGVQD (reference sequence). With 0 bases removed from V and 0 bases from J, the gap between germline ends came to 10 bases. The CDR3 DNA sequence: TGCGCCAGCAGTGAGTCCCCCTTGGGGAGCACAGATACGCAGTATTTT. Translating it yields CASSESPLGSTDTQYF.

Notes on this clone: The identical CDR3 is also encoded by other nucleotide sequences in the sample. The rearrangement joins TRBV19 to TRBJ2-5; D gene ambiguous. The CDR3 is 13 amino acids. The V gene's germline CDR1 is LNHDA and CDR2 SQIVND (reference sequence). V was cut by 0 bases and J by 5 bases, with 7 bases left in between. This CDR3 reads CASSIDPEETQYF. Here the CDR3 DNA reads TGTGCCAGTAGTATAGACCCAGAGGAGACCCAGTACTTC. Full variable domain (missing parts from reference TRBV19 and TRBJ2-5): DGGITQSPKYLFRKEGQNVTLSCEQNLNHDAMYWYRQDPGQGLRLIYYSQIVNDFQKGDIAEGYSVSREKKESFPLTVTSAQKNPTAFYLCASSIDPEETQYFGPGTRLLVL.

This chain connects TRBV4-1 to TRBJ2-7; the D is unclear. V dropped 1 base and J dropped 2 bases, with 12 bases sitting between them. Germline V lookup: CDR1 MGHRA, CDR2 YSYEKL. CDR3 size: 15 residues. The DNA of the CDR3 is TGCGCCAGCAGCCAAGGGCAGTCTCCTCCCTACGAGCAGTACTTC. This translates into CASSQGQSPPYEQYF.

This chain connects TRBV5-6 to TRBJ2-7; the D gene is possibly TRBD2 (5 bases). The CDR3 is made up of 18 amino acids. V was trimmed by 4 bases and J by 3 bases, leaving 26 bases between them. Germline lookup yields CDR1 SGHDT and CDR2 YYEEEE. In DNA, the CDR3 is TGTGCCAGCAGCCTTGGGAAGGAGGAGAGACGTATATTCTACGAGCAGTACTTC. It yields the protein CASSLGKEERRIFYEQYF.

The chain links TRBV19 to TRBJ2-5, with TRBD1 as a possible D gene (8 bases). V was cut by 0 bases and J by 5 bases, with 19 bases left in between. The CDR3 sequence is 17 residues long. Germline values: CDR1 LNHDA, CDR2 SQIVND (reference sequence). CDR3 DNA: TGTGCCAGTAGTATAGATCTCGAGACAGGGGAGGGGGAGACCCAGTACTTC. Translation: CASSIDLETGEGETQYF.

This rearrangement joins TRBV14 to TRBJ2-5, with 10 bases that match TRBD2. The CDR3 loop spans 15 amino acids. Trimming cost V 2 bases and J 4 bases; bases outside gene matches: 4. Germline V gene sequence: CDR1 SGHDN, CDR2 FVKESK. CDR3 amino acids: CASSQTSGVLETQYF. In nucleotides, the CDR3 is TGTGCCAGCAGCCAAACTAGCGGGGTGCTAGAGACCCAGTACTTC. Full variable domain (missing parts from reference TRBV14 and TRBJ2-5): EAGVTQFPSHSVIEKGQTVTLRCDPISGHDNLYWYRRVMGKEIKFLLHFVKESKQDESGMPNNRFLAERTGGTYSTLKVQPAELEDSGVYFCASSQTSGVLETQYFGPGTRLLVL.